A selection of T cell receptor beta chains follows, all from one sample in a study of T cell responses to AZD1222 COVID-19 vaccine. Assay used: immunoSEQ multiplex PCR; TCRdb lists only in-frame clones, some missing. Of 70,000 to 90,000 clones in the sample, around 73% were seen once. Sequenced here: peripheral blood, sampled on day 0 of AZD1222 vaccination. The receptor set was obtained from an adult in good health. Each CDR3 is given with its conserved first and last residue. A D gene is named only where the DNA matches it firmly. Only part of the rows carry a size: once, few, many, or a class if the clone is expanded.

length	J	D	V	size	DNA	CDR3
17	TRBJ1-2	TRBD1	TRBV3-1/TRBV3-2	.	TGTGCCAGCAGCCGAGGGACAGGAGGAGAGGGTAACTATGGCTACACCTTC	CASSRGTGGEGNYGYTF
16	TRBJ2-2	.	TRBV7-8	few	TGTGCCAGCAGCTTTCGTGACAGGTCGAACACCGGGGAGCTGTTTTTT	CASSFRDRSNTGELFF
16	TRBJ2-1	.	TRBV7-9	.	TGTGCCAGCAGCTTAGAGGGGGGGACGCTGTACAATGAGCAGTTCTTC	CASSLEGGTLYNEQFF
14	TRBJ2-7	.	TRBV5-1	.	TGCGCCAGCAGCTTGGCCCAGGGGGGCGACGAGCAGTACTTC	CASSLAQGGDEQYF
13	TRBJ1-1	.	TRBV7-9	.	TGTGCCAGCAGCCTGACAACGGACACTGAAGCTTTCTTT	CASSLTTDTEAFF
12	TRBJ1-1	TRBD1	TRBV12-5	once	TGTGCTAGTGCCTCGACAGGGCTTGAAGCTTTCTTT	CASASTGLEAFF
17	TRBJ2-3	TRBD2	TRBV20-1	.	TGCAGTGCTATTGAAGCGGGAGGGTCCAGCTACACAGATACGCAGTATTTT	CSAIEAGGSSYTDTQYF
13	TRBJ2-7	.	TRBV7-8	.	TGTGCCAGCAGCTTAAACGAGTTCTACGAGCAGTACTTC	CASSLNEFYEQYF
16	TRBJ2-1	TRBD2	TRBV19	.	TGTGCCAGTAGTAGGGGACTAGCGGACGTTTGGCATGAGCAGTTCTTC	CASSRGLADVWHEQFF
14	TRBJ1-6	TRBD1	TRBV6-5	.	TGTGCCAGCAGTCTGGGACAGGGAGGTTCACCCCTCCACTTT	CASSLGQGGSPLHF
17	TRBJ2-2	.	TRBV5-6	.	TGTGCCAGCAGCTTGGCTTTAGGACAAGCGAACACCGGGGAGCTGTTTTTT	CASSLALGQANTGELFF
17	TRBJ1-3	TRBD1	TRBV6-1	.	TGTGCCAGCAGTGAATTTGGGGACAGGGCGGCGGGAAACACCATATATTTT	CASSEFGDRAAGNTIYF
17	TRBJ2-2	TRBD2	TRBV6-2/TRBV6-3	.	TGTGCCAGCAGTCCCCGTTCTAGCGGGCCTTTCACCGGGGAGCTGTTTTTT	CASSPRSSGPFTGELFF
14	TRBJ1-2	.	TRBV27	.	TGTGCCAGCAGTTTGGGGATGGGCTTCTATGGCTACACCTTC	CASSLGMGFYGYTF
15	TRBJ2-1	.	TRBV6-5	.	TGTGCCAGCAGTTACTCGACAGAATTTGGCAATGAGCAGTTCTTC	CASSYSTEFGNEQFF
17	TRBJ1-3	.	TRBV7-9	.	TGTGCCAGCAGCTTAGACGGGACAAAACGCTCTGGAAACACCATATATTTT	CASSLDGTKRSGNTIYF
17	TRBJ2-1	.	TRBV30	.	TGTGCCTGGAGAGAAGCACGACTAGTAGTAATCGACAATGAGCAGTTCTTC	CAWREARLVVIDNEQFF
19	TRBJ2-2	TRBD2	TRBV5-1	.	TGCGCCAGCAGCTACGCGGGGCTAGCGGGAGGGCCGAGCACCGGGGAGCTGTTTTTT	CASSYAGLAGGPSTGELFF
13	TRBJ1-1	.	TRBV7-9	.	TGTGCCAGCAACCGTCTCCAGAACACTGAAGCTTTCTTT	CASNRLQNTEAFF
16	TRBJ2-3	.	TRBV5-6	.	TGTGCCAGCAGCTTGGTAACAGGGTCGACCACAGATACGCAGTATTTT	CASSLVTGSTTDTQYF
17	TRBJ2-3	.	TRBV20-1	.	TGCAGTGCTAGTAGGCTGGTAAGACAGTCTAGCACAGATACGCAGTATTTT	CSASRLVRQSSTDTQYF
14	TRBJ2-7	TRBD2	TRBV10-3	.	TGTGCCATCAGGCCGGGACTAGCGGGGTCTGAGCAGTACTTC	CAIRPGLAGSEQYF
14	TRBJ1-6	.	TRBV7-6	.	TGTGCCAGCAGCCTAGATCCCTATAATTCACCCCTCCACTTT	CASSLDPYNSPLHF
17	TRBJ2-3	.	TRBV2	.	TGTGCCAGCAGTGAAGAAGCAATAGCTCTTGGCACAGATACGCAGTATTTT	CASSEEAIALGTDTQYF
11	TRBJ2-7	.	TRBV30	.	TGTGCCTGGAGGATCGTGGGGGAGCAGTACTTC	CAWRIVGEQYF
12	TRBJ2-4	.	TRBV29-1	.	TGCAGCGGTGGGGACCCGGAAAACATTCAGTACTTC	CSGGDPENIQYF
16	TRBJ1-3	.	TRBV5-5	.	TGTGCCAGCAGCTTGGCACTAGTTCAGGGGGGAAACACCATATATTTT	CASSLALVQGGNTIYF
15	TRBJ2-7	TRBD2	TRBV6-1	once	TGTGCCAGCAGTGAAGGAAGCGGGAGCTCCTACGAGCAGTACTTC	CASSEGSGSSYEQYF
15	TRBJ2-1	.	TRBV6-5	.	TGTGCCAGCAGCCCCGGGACTGCCCCCTACAATGAGCAGTTCTTC	CASSPGTAPYNEQFF
15	TRBJ2-7	TRBD2	TRBV5-1	.	TGCGCCAGCAGCTCGGGACCCCGGGAGGGCTACGAGCAGTACTTC	CASSSGPREGYEQYF
12	TRBJ2-7	.	TRBV10-1	.	TGCGCCAGCACACCGTCCCCCTACGAGCAGTACTTC	CASTPSPYEQYF
12	TRBJ1-1	.	TRBV6-5	.	TGTGCCAGCACTACAGGGCTCACTGAAGCTTTCTTT	CASTTGLTEAFF
14	TRBJ1-2	.	TRBV3-1/TRBV3-2	.	TGTGCCAGCAGCACAAAATCAGGGATCCGGGGCTACACCTTC	CASSTKSGIRGYTF
14	TRBJ1-3	.	TRBV29-1	.	TGCAGCGTTGAAGTGGCGGCGGGTGGAAACACCATATATTTT	CSVEVAAGGNTIYF
13	TRBJ2-2	.	TRBV7-9	.	TGTGCCAGCAGACCGACCAGTTTCGGGGAGCTGTTTTTT	CASRPTSFGELFF
21	TRBJ2-1	TRBD2	TRBV4-2	.	TGTGCCAGCAGCCCTGGAGGAGGAGGGATGGCTAGCGGGAGGTTGGTCAATGAGCAGTTCTTC	CASSPGGGGMASGRLVNEQFF
15	TRBJ1-2	TRBD1	TRBV28	.	TGTGCCAGCAGTTTAGAGGGACAGGGTGACTATGGCTACACCTTC	CASSLEGQGDYGYTF
13	TRBJ1-1	.	TRBV24-1	.	TGTGCCACCTCTGAGGGGGGTGGGACTGAAGCTTTCTTT	CATSEGGGTEAFF
12	TRBJ1-1	.	TRBV6-5	.	TGTGCCAGCGGTTTGGGGGGCACTGAAGCTTTCTTT	CASGLGGTEAFF
16	TRBJ1-3	.	TRBV5-4	.	TGTGCCAGCAGCTTGGGAGGCGTCTTAGCTGGAAACACCATATATTTT	CASSLGGVLAGNTIYF
15	TRBJ1-2	.	TRBV6-2/TRBV6-3	.	TGTGCCAGCAGTTCCTGGCAGGGAGCAGACTATGGCTACACCTTC	CASSSWQGADYGYTF
16	TRBJ2-2	.	TRBV7-8	.	TGTGCCAGCAGCCAAAGGGGGAGAGGGTGGCACGGGGAGCTGTTTTTT	CASSQRGRGWHGELFF
16	TRBJ2-2	TRBD1	TRBV19	.	TGTGCCAGTAGTATTGGGCAGGGGGTTTGGACCGGGGAGCTGTTTTTT	CASSIGQGVWTGELFF
15	TRBJ2-7	TRBD1	TRBV19	.	TGTGCCAGTAGTATGGGCCAGGGGGCTACCTACGAGCAGTACTTC	CASSMGQGATYEQYF
13	TRBJ2-2	.	TRBV9	.	TGTGCCAGCAGCGTGGAGAACACCGGGGAGCTGTTTTTT	CASSVENTGELFF
12	TRBJ1-4	.	TRBV30	.	TGTGCCTGGAGCCTTTCTAATGAAAAACTGTTTTTT	CAWSLSNEKLFF
12	TRBJ2-3	.	TRBV5-5	once	TGTGCCAGCAGCTTCCAATCAGATACGCAGTATTTT	CASSFQSDTQYF